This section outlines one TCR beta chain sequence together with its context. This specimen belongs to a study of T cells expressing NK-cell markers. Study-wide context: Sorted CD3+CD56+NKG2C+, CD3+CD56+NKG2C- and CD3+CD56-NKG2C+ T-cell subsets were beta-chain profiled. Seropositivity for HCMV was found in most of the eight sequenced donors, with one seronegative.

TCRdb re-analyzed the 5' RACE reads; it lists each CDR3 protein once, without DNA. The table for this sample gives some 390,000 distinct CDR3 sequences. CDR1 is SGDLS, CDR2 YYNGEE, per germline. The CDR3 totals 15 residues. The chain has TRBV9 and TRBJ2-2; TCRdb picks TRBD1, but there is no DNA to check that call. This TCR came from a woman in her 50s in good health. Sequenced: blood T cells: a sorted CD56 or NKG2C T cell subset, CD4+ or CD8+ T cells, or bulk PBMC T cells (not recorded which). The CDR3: CASSVGGWDSGELFF.